The rows below give T cell receptor beta chains drawn from one sample of a study of tumor-infiltrating lymphocytes in primary liver carcinoma. TCRdb processed the multiplex PCR reads anew with MiXCR; each CDR3 protein has one entry. The repertoire holds 310,000 or so distinct CDR3 sequences, with 65% as singletons. Sequencing was done on a sample of peripheral blood. These receptors all stem from a man in his forties with primary liver carcinoma and hepatitis B virus infection. Each CDR3 is given with its conserved first and last residue. Fields, in order: clone size, V gene, J gene, D gene, CDR3 protein, CDR3 DNA. A D gene is named only where the DNA matches it firmly. Not all rows give a size; the values are once, few, many and, for expanded clones, a class.

>NA|TRBV11-2|TRBJ1-6|NA
CAGSSREGPNSPLHF
TGTGCCGGCAGTTCCCGGGAGGGCCCCAATTCACCCCTCCACTTT
>NA|TRBV11-2|TRBJ2-1|NA
CASTLTIDFSYNEQFF
TGTGCCAGCACCTTAACAATTGATTTCTCCTACAATGAACAGTTCTTC
>NA|TRBV18|TRBJ2-7|NA
CASSSRDRTNYEQYF
TGTGCCAGCTCATCACGGGACCGAACGAACTACGAGCAGTACTTC
>many|TRBV6-5|TRBJ2-7|TRBD1
CASSYGQGAYEQYF
TGTGCCAGCAGTTACGGACAGGGGGCCTACGAGCAGTACTTC
>many|TRBV4-2|TRBJ2-7|NA
CASSQGVMGVEQYF
TGTGCCAGCAGCCAAGGGGTAATGGGAGTTGAGCAGTACTTC
>NA|TRBV6-1|TRBJ2-7|NA
CDSRATYEQYF
TGTGACAGCAGAGCCACCTACGAGCAGTACTTC
>many|TRBV12-3/TRBV12-4|TRBJ2-5|NA
CATTRTGTKRETQYF
TGTGCCACAACGAGAACCGGGACAAAGAGGGAGACCCAGTACTTC
>NA|TRBV13|TRBJ2-2|TRBD2
CSSSPQGLAGGTGELFF
TGTTCCAGCAGCCCCCAGGGTCTAGCGGGAGGCACCGGGGAGCTGTTTTTT
>many|TRBV6-1|TRBJ2-2|TRBD2
CATYTGRVSGELFF
TGTGCCACCTATACCGGGAGGGTCTCCGGGGAGCTGTTTTTT
>NA|TRBV11-2|TRBJ2-7|NA
CASSLTTEQYF
TGTGCCAGCAGCTTAACGACCGAGCAGTACTTC
>NA|TRBV6-2/TRBV6-3|TRBJ2-7|NA
CANSDGPPDEQYF
TGTGCCAACAGTGACGGGCCCCCGGACGAGCAGTACTTT
>once|TRBV14|TRBJ1-4|NA
CASSQGVGLPRNEKVFF
TGTGCCAGCAGCCAAGGTGTAGGCCTTCCAAGAAATGAGAAAGTGTTTTTT
>NA|TRBV11-2|TRBJ2-5|NA
CASRLDTRGTQYF
TGTGCCAGCAGATTGGATACCCGCGGGACCCAGTACTTC
>few|TRBV4-1|TRBJ2-7|TRBD2
CASSQGGLAGDEQYF
TGCGCCAGCAGCCAAGGGGGACTAGCGGGAGACGAGCAGTACTTC
>many|TRBV29-1|TRBJ2-3|NA
CSAELDTQYF
TGCAGCGCGGAGTTAGATACGCAGTATTTT
>once|TRBV7-3|TRBJ1-1|NA
CASSHGGTEAFF
TGTGCCAGCAGCCACGGAGGAACTGAAGCTTTCTTT
>NA|TRBV6-5|TRBJ2-7|NA
CASSYDGGPYEQYF
TGTGCCAGCAGTTACGATGGAGGGCCGTACGAGCAGTACTTC
>many|TRBV4-3|TRBJ2-5|NA
CASSQGKPGSLQETQYF
TGCGCCAGCAGCCAAGGCAAACCGGGATCTCTCCAAGAGACCCAGTACTTC
>NA|TRBV11-2|TRBJ2-4|NA
CATSSEKGPSRGIQYF
TGTGCCACCAGCTCGGAAAAGGGACCGTCACGCGGCATTCAGTACTTC
>NA|TRBV6-5|TRBJ2-4|NA
CANSYGGNLAKNIQYF
TGTGCTAACAGCTACGGGGGAAATTTAGCCAAAAACATTCAGTACTTC
>NA|TRBV16|TRBJ2-7|NA
CASSQWTDSYEQYF
TGTGCCAGCAGCCAATGGACAGACTCCTACGAGCAGTACTTC
>NA|TRBV11-2|TRBJ2-1|NA
CASSTTPLDAYNEQFF
TGTGCCAGCAGCACCACCCCGCTCGACGCCTACAATGAACAGTTCTTC
>few|TRBV12-3/TRBV12-4|TRBJ1-5|NA
CASSSNAGGQNQPQHF
TGTGCCAGCAGTTCGAATGCGGGCGGCCAAAATCAGCCCCAGCATTTT
>NA|TRBV4-3|TRBJ1-1|NA
CASSQDMGPTEAFF
TGCGCCAGCAGCCAAGACATGGGGCCCACTGAAGCTTTCTTT
>once|TRBV11-2|TRBJ2-3|TRBD2
CASSSHTRTSGTTDTQCF
TGTGCCAGCAGCTCACACACGAGGACTAGCGGGACCACAGATACGCAGTGCTTT
>NA|TRBV7-2|TRBJ2-7|TRBD2
CASSFTRTSGYEQYF
TGTGCCAGCAGCTTTACCCGAACTAGCGGTTACGAGCAGTACTTC
>NA|TRBV6-5|TRBJ2-6|TRBD1
CASNEGGPGANVLIF
TGTGCCAGCAACGAAGGGGGCCCTGGGGCCAACGTCCTGATTTTC
>NA|TRBV6-1|TRBJ2-1|TRBD1
CASRPGFDRANEQLF
TGTGCCAGCAGGCCGGGTTTTGACAGGGCCAATGAGCAGCTCTTC
>NA|TRBV5-1|TRBJ2-7|NA
CASSLSQHEQYF
TGCGCCAGCAGCCTCTCGCAGCACGAGCAGTACTTC
>once|TRBV5-1|TRBJ1-1|NA
CASSGGGGGQAFF
TGCGCCAGCAGCGGGGGAGGGGGAGGCCAAGCTTTCTTT
>many|TRBV11-2|TRBJ2-7|TRBD1
CASRGTGVNEQYF
TGTGCCAGCAGGGGAACAGGGGTAAACGAGCAGTACTTC
>many|TRBV11-2|TRBJ2-5|TRBD2
CASSSAGGQETQYF
TGTGCCAGCAGCTCCGCGGGGGGGCAAGAGACCCAGTACTTC
>NA|TRBV29-1|TRBJ2-5|NA
CSIQTDRSDF
TGCAGCATTCAAACTGACCGATCGGACTTC
>NA|TRBV14|TRBJ1-1|TRBD1
CASSRNRGYIEAFF
TGTGCCAGCAGCCGCAACAGGGGGTACATTGAAGCTTTCTTT
>NA|TRBV12-3/TRBV12-4|TRBJ1-5|TRBD1
CTSSQGARQPQHF
TGTACCAGCAGTCAGGGGGCCCGGCAGCCTCAGCATTTT
>NA|TRBV6-6|TRBJ2-7|NA
CVSNHSTLVHEQYF
TGTGTCAGCAATCACTCGACGCTGGTCCACGAGCAGTACTTC
>NA|TRBV29-1|TRBJ1-2|NA
CSVEESRANYGYTF
TGCAGCGTTGAAGAATCGAGAGCTAACTATGGCTACACCTTC
>few|TRBV12-3/TRBV12-4|TRBJ1-6|NA
CASSFHLPTISPLHF
TGTGCCAGCAGTTTCCACCTTCCGACCATTTCACCCCTCCACTTT
>NA|TRBV5-1|TRBJ1-5|NA
CASSLGQGDQPQHF
TGCGCCAGCAGCTTGGGGCAGGGCGATCAGCCCCAGCATTTT
>NA|TRBV4-1|TRBJ2-7|NA
CASSQVENQYEQYF
TGCGCCAGCAGCCAGGTGGAAAACCAGTACGAGCAGTACTTC
>NA|TRBV12-3/TRBV12-4|TRBJ1-6|NA
CASIPLAAGGETPLHF
TGTGCCAGCATTCCCCTAGCGGCCGGGGGGGAGACACCCCTCCACTTT
>NA|TRBV20-1|TRBJ2-7|TRBD2
CSASSASGRPYEQYF
TGCAGTGCTAGTTCGGCTAGCGGGAGGCCCTACGAGCAGTACTTC
>NA|TRBV2|TRBJ2-2|NA
CASNREIGGGELFF
TGTGCCAGCAACAGGGAGATCGGCGGCGGGGAGCTGTTTTTT
>few|TRBV6-6|TRBJ1-1|NA
CASSYGSNTEAFF
TGTGCCAGCAGTTACGGCTCGAACACTGAAGCTTTCTTT
>NA|TRBV28|TRBJ2-5|NA
CASRDSGVETQYF
TGTGCCAGCAGGGACTCTGGGGTGGAGACCCAGTACTTC
>NA|TRBV11-2|TRBJ2-6|NA
CAGSSGANVLTF
TGTGCCGGCAGCTCTGGGGCCAATGTCCTGACTTTC
>NA|TRBV6-1|TRBJ2-6|NA
CATSGREENSGANVLTF
TGTGCCACGTCCGGCAGGGAGGAGAACTCTGGGGCCAACGTCCTGACTTTC
>once|TRBV30|TRBJ1-5|NA
CAWRGKGAIENQPQHF
TGTGCCTGGAGGGGCAAAGGGGCGATAGAAAATCAGCCCCAGCATTTT
>NA|TRBV4-1|TRBJ2-3|NA
CANSQPAFPDTHYF
TGCGCCAACAGCCAACCCGCCTTCCCCGATACGCACTATTTT
>once|TRBV5-1|TRBJ2-7|TRBD1
CASSLADRGYEQYF
TGCGCCAGCAGCTTGGCGGACAGGGGGTACGAGCAGTACTTC
>NA|TRBV11-2|TRBJ2-4|NA
CANSSRLAKNIQYF
TGTGCCAACAGTTCCCGACTGGCCAAAAACATTCAGTATTTC